A single sample is the source of the 23 T cell receptor beta chains below, sequenced in a study of cytomegalovirus exposure and HLA in healthy donors. Sequencing used immunoSEQ multiplex PCR; TCRdb keeps in-frame clones, though not all of them. The sample comprises about 250,000 clones, more than 85% of which are singletons, and about 12% rests with the top ten. The sample taken for sequencing was PBMCs. The origin of the receptors is a man between 18 and 35 years old in good health and CMV-seropositive.

J is TRBJ2-7 and V is TRBV15, with TRBD1 matching over 7 bases. Unmatched junction bases numbered 9, after V lost 3 bases and J lost 4 bases. Germline-derived CDR1 and CDR2 are LNHNV and YYDKDF (reference sequence). This CDR3 is 15 amino acids long. CDR3 residues: CATSSTLQGLYEQYF. The CDR3 region has the DNA TGTGCCACCAGCAGCACCTTACAGGGGCTTTACGAGCAGTACTTC.

The genes are TRBV2 and TRBJ2-5; maybe TRBD2 (5 bases). V was shortened by 3 bases and J by 10 bases, with 18 bases between the two germline ends. CDR1 SNHLY and CDR2 FYNNEI come from the germline V gene. The CDR3 length is 14 residues. This CDR3 reads CASSDLVTGVSQYF. In DNA, the CDR3 is TGTGCCAGCAGTGATTTAGTCACCGGGGTGAGCCAGTACTTC.

The V call is TRBV28, the J call TRBJ1-5; 10 bases are a match to TRBD1. From germline, CDR1 is MDHEN and CDR2 SYDVKM. This CDR3 comprises 15 residues. The ends lost 6 bases at V and 4 bases at J; junction bases unmatched: 6. CDR3 loop: CASRSGQGGNQPQHF. The CDR3, as DNA: TGTGCCAGCAGATCCGGACAGGGGGGGAATCAGCCCCAGCATTTT.

This clone was observed once. V is TRBV14 and J is TRBJ2-7; TRBD1 might be the D (6 bases). Trimming pared 3 bases from V and 10 bases from J, leaving 13 bases between. The CDR3 runs 12 residues. Germline CDR1 reads SGHDN; CDR2 reads FVKESK. CDR3 sequence reads: CASSHRSGAQYF. For the CDR3, the DNA is TGTGCCAGCAGCCATCGTTCAGGGGCCCAGTACTTC.

The V call is TRBV6-1, the J call TRBJ2-7; 10 bases agree with TRBD2. Germline V gives CDR1 MNHNS, CDR2 SASEGT. The V segment lost 5 bases and the J segment 5 bases; nucleotides outside the gene matches: 6. The CDR3 has 14 amino acids. The chain's CDR3 is CASSPGTSGNEQYF. For the CDR3, the DNA is TGTGCCAGCAGTCCTGGAACTAGCGGGAACGAGCAGTACTTC.

Of note for this clone: Other DNA sequences from this sample encode an identical CDR3 as well. The V gene is TRBV5-6, the J gene TRBJ1-5; D is possibly TRBD1 (5 bases). Germline CDR1 SGHDT, CDR2 YYEEEE. The CDR3 runs to 12 residues. Between the trimmed V and J ends, which lost 2 bases and 7 bases, there was a span of 7 bases. CDR3 region: CASSLGDQPQHF. DNA for the CDR3: TGTGCCAGCAGCTTAGGGGACCAGCCCCAGCATTTT.

This chain uses TRBV5-4 with TRBJ1-1; 9 bases fit TRBD1. From germline, CDR1 is SGHNT and CDR2 YYREEE (reference sequence). V lost 2 bases and J lost 1; bases outside the gene matches: 6. CDR3 length equals 16 residues. The CDR3 coding sequence is TGTGCCAGCAGCTTTCAACAGGGGGCCGGGAACACTGAAGCTTTCTTT. Translation gives CASSFQQGAGNTEAFF.

The rearrangement links TRBV27 to TRBJ2-3, with D possibly TRBD1 on 5 matching bases. Trimming took 7 bases from V and 2 from J, leaving 13 bases between them. This CDR3 region has 14 residues. CDR1 and CDR2 (germline): MNHEY, SMNVEV (reference sequence). The CDR3 loop is CASTLQGPTDTQYF. The CDR3 nucleotides are TGTGCCAGCACCCTCCAGGGTCCCACAGATACGCAGTATTTT.

The CDR3 bases are TGTGCCAGCAGCTTAGCATTGGATACGCAGTATTTT. It yields the protein CASSLALDTQYF. V is TRBV7-8 and J is TRBJ2-3; the D is unclear. Trimming shortened V by 0 bases and J by 6 bases, and 4 bases separated the two germline ends. This CDR3 spans 12 amino acids. Germline V lookup: CDR1 SGHVS, CDR2 FQNEAQ.

The chain joins TRBV10-3 to TRBJ2-7; 8 nucleotides align to TRBD1. The length of the CDR3 is 14 residues. CDR1 is ENHRY and CDR2 is SYGVKD in the germline V gene. Losses at the gene ends were 5 bases for V and 11 bases for J; bases not matched to a gene: 14. In nucleotides, the CDR3 is TGTGCCATCAGTACACAGGGGGTGGTAGGGGTAGAGTACTTC. Translated, it gives CAISTQGVVGVEYF.

The chain employs TRBV2 and TRBJ2-2, with 9 bases identical to TRBD1. Per germline, CDR1 SNHLY and CDR2 FYNNEI. V shed 10 bases and J 5 bases; nucleotides not matched to a gene: 2. This CDR3 is built from 12 residues. CDR3: CATGQGTGELFF. The CDR3 coding sequence is TGTGCCACCGGACAGGGGACCGGGGAGCTGTTTTTT.

The CDR3 spells CASSSSRETEAFF. DNA for the CDR3: TGTGCCAGCAGCTCCTCTCGCGAGACTGAAGCTTTCTTT. V usage is TRBV7-3 and J usage is TRBJ1-1; D unclear. The CDR3 runs 13 residues. The germline V and J ends were trimmed by 4 bases and 5 bases, with 11 bases remaining between them. Germline lookup yields CDR1 SGHTA and CDR2 FQGTGA.

Comment on this clone: This same CDR3 is encoded by further DNA sequences in the sample. The chain combines TRBV6-5 with TRBJ2-3; no clear D gene. V shed 8 bases and J shed 2 bases, with 8 bases lying between them. Germline V gene sequence: CDR1 MNHEY, CDR2 SVGAGI. CDR3 length equals 12 residues. The CDR3 reads CASRSSTDTQYF. In DNA, the CDR3 is TGTGCCAGCCGTAGTTCCACAGATACGCAGTATTTT.

The chain joins TRBV28 to TRBJ2-7; D possibly corresponds to TRBD1 (6 bases). Between the trimmed V and J ends, which lost 5 bases and 0 bases, there was a span of 14 bases. Germline V CDR1 and CDR2: MDHEN, SYDVKM. The CDR3 runs to 15 residues. CDR3 sequence: CASSPRGQYSYEQYF. Written as DNA, the CDR3 is TGTGCCAGCAGTCCCCGCGGACAGTACTCCTACGAGCAGTACTTC. Filled out from reference TRBV28 and TRBJ2-7, the complete variable domain reads DVKVTQSSRYLVKRTGEKVFLECVQDMDHENMFWYRQDPGLGLRLIYFSYDVKMKEKGDIPEGYSVSREKKERFSLILESASTNQTSMYLCASSPRGQYSYEQYFGPGTRLTVT.

V usage is TRBV6-1 and J usage is TRBJ2-1, with 14 bases that match TRBD2. J was trimmed by 1 base and V by 1 base; bases with no gene match: 3. The CDR3 loop spans 18 amino acids. Germline CDR1 MNHNS, CDR2 SASEGT. As DNA, the CDR3 is TGTGCCAGCAGTGAAGGGACTAGCGGGAGGTGGTCCTACAATGAGCAGTTCTTC. Amino acid sequence: CASSEGTSGRWSYNEQFF.

V usage is TRBV11-2 and J usage is TRBJ2-1; maybe TRBD2 (6 bases). Trimming cost V 0 bases and J 6 bases, with 15 bases left between them. The CDR3 consists of 16 residues. Germline CDR1 is SGHAT and CDR2 is FQNNGV. The CDR3 nucleotides read TGTGCCAGCAGCTTAGACCGCGGGACGATGGGCAATGAGCAGTTCTTC. Its protein product is CASSLDRGTMGNEQFF.

The chain joins TRBV5-1 to TRBJ1-1; TRBD1 is a possible D gene (6 bases). Germline-derived CDR1 and CDR2 are SGHRS and YFSETQ. This CDR3 comprises 15 residues. Trimming cost V 2 bases and J 1 base, with 12 bases left between them. The CDR3 reads CASSFLGGENTEAFF. The CDR3 DNA reads TGCGCCAGCAGCTTTTTGGGGGGCGAGAACACTGAAGCTTTCTTT.

V and J are TRBV28 and TRBJ1-5, with TRBD1 as a possible D gene (6 bases). The CDR3 has 18 residues. CDR1 MDHEN and CDR2 SYDVKM come from the germline V gene. V was clipped by 3 bases and J by 2 bases, with 20 bases between them. The CDR3 sequence is CASSLGSDGGWGNQPQHF. The CDR3 DNA is TGTGCCAGCAGTTTGGGCTCCGATGGGGGCTGGGGCAATCAGCCCCAGCATTTT.

J is TRBJ2-1 and V is TRBV6-1, with 9 bases lining up with TRBD2. CDR3 size: 16 residues. CDR1 and CDR2 (germline): MNHNS, SASEGT. V shed 2 bases, J shed 6 bases, and the junction held 8 bases outside the gene matches. This chain's CDR3 is CASSELGGRATNEQFF. In nucleotides, the CDR3 is TGTGCCAGCAGTGAACTGGGCGGGAGGGCCACCAATGAGCAGTTCTTC.

The gene calls are TRBV2 and TRBJ1-2; TRBD1 matches 9 bases. The CDR3 loop spans 14 amino acids. The J segment lost 7 bases and the V segment lost 6 bases, leaving 9 bases of the junction unmatched. Germline V gives CDR1 SNHLY, CDR2 FYNNEI. The CDR3 nucleotides are TGTGCCAGCAGCGCCAGACAGGGGGAGGGTGGCTACACCTTC. Translating it yields CASSARQGEGGYTF.

V usage is TRBV27 and J usage is TRBJ1-3; D is unresolved. V was trimmed by 0 bases and J by 4 bases, leaving 13 bases between them. CDR3 length: 16 amino acids. Germline CDR1 reads MNHEY; CDR2 reads SMNVEV (reference sequence). The CDR3 nucleotides are TGTGCCAGCAGTTTATCATACTCACTGGTCGGAAACACCATATATTTT. Translated: CASSLSYSLVGNTIYF.

This clone was found many times. The chain combines TRBV7-2 with TRBJ2-7; D gene uncertain. Germline assignment: CDR1 SGHTA and CDR2 FQGNSA. The V and J ends lost 1 base and 7 bases respectively, with 14 bases between them. The CDR3 consists of 14 residues. CDR3 amino acids: CASSLELWHNEQYF. DNA of the CDR3: TGTGCCAGCAGCTTAGAGTTGTGGCACAATGAGCAGTACTTC.

This rearrangement joins TRBV19 to TRBJ2-6; TRBD1 matches at 7 bases. CDR1 and CDR2 (germline): LNHDA, SQIVND (reference sequence). CDR3 length: 17 residues. V was clipped by 6 bases and J by 1 base; unmatched bases: 9. The CDR3 DNA sequence: TGTGCCAGTAGCCGGACAGGTCCCTCATCTGGGGCCAACGTCCTGACTTTC. The encoded protein is CASSRTGPSSGANVLTF.